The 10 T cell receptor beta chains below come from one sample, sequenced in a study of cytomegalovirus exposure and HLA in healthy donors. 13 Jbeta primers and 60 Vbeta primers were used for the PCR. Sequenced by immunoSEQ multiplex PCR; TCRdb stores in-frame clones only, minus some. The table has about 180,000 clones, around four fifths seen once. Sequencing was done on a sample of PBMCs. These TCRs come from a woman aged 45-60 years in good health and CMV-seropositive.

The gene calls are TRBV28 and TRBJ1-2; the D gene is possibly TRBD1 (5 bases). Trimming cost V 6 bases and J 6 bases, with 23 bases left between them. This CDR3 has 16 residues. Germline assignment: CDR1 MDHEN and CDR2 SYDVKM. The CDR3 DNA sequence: TGTGCCAGCAGCACCGGGTTTGGGGCCCGCGAGCATGGCTACACCTTC. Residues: CASSTGFGAREHGYTF.

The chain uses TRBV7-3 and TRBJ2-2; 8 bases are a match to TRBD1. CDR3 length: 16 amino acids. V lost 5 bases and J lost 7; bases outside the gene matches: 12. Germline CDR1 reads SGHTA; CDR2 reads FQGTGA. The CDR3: CASSPRQGQGLGELFF. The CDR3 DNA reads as TGTGCCAGCAGCCCAAGACAGGGGCAAGGGCTCGGGGAGCTGTTTTTT.

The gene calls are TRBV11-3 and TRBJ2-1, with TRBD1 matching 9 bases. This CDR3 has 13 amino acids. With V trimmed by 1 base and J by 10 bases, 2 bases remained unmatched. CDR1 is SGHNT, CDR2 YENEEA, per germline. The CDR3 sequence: CASSLGTGEEQFF. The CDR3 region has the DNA TGTGCCAGCAGCTTAGGGACAGGGGAGGAGCAGTTCTTC.

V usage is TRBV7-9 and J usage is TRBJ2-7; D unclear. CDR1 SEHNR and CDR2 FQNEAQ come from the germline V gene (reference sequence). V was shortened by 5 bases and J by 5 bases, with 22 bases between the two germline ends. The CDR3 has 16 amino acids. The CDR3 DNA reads TGTGCCAGCAGCGGCGGCGTCGGATCTAACCCCCACGAGCAGTACTTC. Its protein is CASSGGVGSNPHEQYF. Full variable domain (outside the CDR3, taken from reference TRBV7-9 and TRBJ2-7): DTGVSQNPRHKITKRGQNVTFRCDPISEHNRLYWYRQTLGQGPEFLTYFQNEAQLEKSRLLSDRFSAERPKGSFSTLEIQRTEQGDSAMYLCASSGGVGSNPHEQYFGPGTRLTVT.

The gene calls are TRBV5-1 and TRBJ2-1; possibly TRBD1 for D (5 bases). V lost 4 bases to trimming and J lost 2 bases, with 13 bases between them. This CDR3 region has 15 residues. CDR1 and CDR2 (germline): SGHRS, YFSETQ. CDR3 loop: CASSPQGVAYNEQFF. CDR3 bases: TGCGCCAGCAGCCCCCAGGGTGTCGCCTACAATGAGCAGTTCTTC.

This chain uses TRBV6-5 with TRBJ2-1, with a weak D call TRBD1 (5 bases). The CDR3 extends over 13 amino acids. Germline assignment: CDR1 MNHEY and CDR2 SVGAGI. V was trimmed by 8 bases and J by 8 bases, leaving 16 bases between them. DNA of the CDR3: TGTGCCAGCTATGGGCAGGGTTGGGATGAGCAGTTCTTC. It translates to CASYGQGWDEQFF.

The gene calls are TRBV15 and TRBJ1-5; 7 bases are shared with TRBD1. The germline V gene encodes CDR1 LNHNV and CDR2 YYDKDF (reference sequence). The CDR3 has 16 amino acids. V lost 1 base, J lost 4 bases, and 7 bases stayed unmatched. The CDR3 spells CATSRGGGGWNQPQHF. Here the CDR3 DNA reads TGTGCCACCAGCAGAGGAGGGGGCGGATGGAATCAGCCCCAGCATTTT.

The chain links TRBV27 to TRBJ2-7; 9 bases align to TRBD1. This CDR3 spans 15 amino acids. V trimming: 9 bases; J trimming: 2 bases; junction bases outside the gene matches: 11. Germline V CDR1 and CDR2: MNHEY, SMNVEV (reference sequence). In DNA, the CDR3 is TGTGCCAGTAATGACATACAGGGGGCCACCTACGAGCAGTACTTC. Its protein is CASNDIQGATYEQYF.

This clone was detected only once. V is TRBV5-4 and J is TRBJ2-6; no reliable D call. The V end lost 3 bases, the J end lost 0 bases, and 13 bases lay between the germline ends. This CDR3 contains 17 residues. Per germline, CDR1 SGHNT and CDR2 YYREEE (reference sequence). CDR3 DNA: TGTGCCAGCAGCTCCCCATCACAGAACTCTGGGGCCAACGTCCTGACTTTC. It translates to CASSSPSQNSGANVLTF.

The CDR3 is CASGVGEGNIQYF. The CDR3 DNA reads as TGTGCCAGCGGGGTCGGGGAGGGTAACATTCAGTACTTC. The chain carries TRBV2 and TRBJ2-4; 7 nucleotides align to TRBD2. Trimming at V came to 8 bases and at J to 7 bases, leaving 8 bases not matched to a gene. Germline assignment: CDR1 SNHLY and CDR2 FYNNEI. The CDR3 is 13 amino acids.